This passage covers 3 T cell receptor beta chains from one sample sequenced in a study of T cell responses to AZD1222 COVID-19 vaccine. Clones were sequenced by immunoSEQ multiplex PCR, and TCRdb holds only the in-frame ones, with some missing. Among 100,000 or so clones listed, about nine tenths were seen once. The source material was peripheral blood, sampled on day 0 of AZD1222 vaccination. The receptors were sampled from an adult in good health.

This chain uses TRBV10-3 with TRBJ1-2, with D unclear. The CDR3 has 13 residues. In germline, CDR1 is ENHRY, CDR2 SYGVKD. V was pared by 6 bases and J by 0 bases, with 8 bases between. CDR3 nucleotide sequence: TGTGCCATCAGGGCAGCGACTAACTATGGCTACACCTTC. Protein: CAIRAATNYGYTF.

The chain uses TRBV29-1 and TRBJ2-2; D may be TRBD1 (6 bases). V lost 4 bases and J 8 bases, leaving 14 bases between the germline ends. CDR1 SQVTM and CDR2 ANQGSEA come from the germline V gene. The CDR3 consists of 13 residues. The CDR3 DNA sequence: TGCAGCGTTGGAGGGGGACCGGAAGGGGAGCTGTTTTTT. It specifies CSVGGGPEGELFF.

This chain links TRBV18 with TRBJ2-1; TRBD1 might be the D (6 bases). From germline, CDR1 is KGHSH and CDR2 LQKENI. V lost 2 bases, J lost 10 bases, and 15 bases lay in between. CDR3 length equals 14 residues. DNA of the CDR3: TGTGCCAGCTCACCAAGGGACACCCCAGGGGAGCAGTTCTTC. As protein: CASSPRDTPGEQFF.